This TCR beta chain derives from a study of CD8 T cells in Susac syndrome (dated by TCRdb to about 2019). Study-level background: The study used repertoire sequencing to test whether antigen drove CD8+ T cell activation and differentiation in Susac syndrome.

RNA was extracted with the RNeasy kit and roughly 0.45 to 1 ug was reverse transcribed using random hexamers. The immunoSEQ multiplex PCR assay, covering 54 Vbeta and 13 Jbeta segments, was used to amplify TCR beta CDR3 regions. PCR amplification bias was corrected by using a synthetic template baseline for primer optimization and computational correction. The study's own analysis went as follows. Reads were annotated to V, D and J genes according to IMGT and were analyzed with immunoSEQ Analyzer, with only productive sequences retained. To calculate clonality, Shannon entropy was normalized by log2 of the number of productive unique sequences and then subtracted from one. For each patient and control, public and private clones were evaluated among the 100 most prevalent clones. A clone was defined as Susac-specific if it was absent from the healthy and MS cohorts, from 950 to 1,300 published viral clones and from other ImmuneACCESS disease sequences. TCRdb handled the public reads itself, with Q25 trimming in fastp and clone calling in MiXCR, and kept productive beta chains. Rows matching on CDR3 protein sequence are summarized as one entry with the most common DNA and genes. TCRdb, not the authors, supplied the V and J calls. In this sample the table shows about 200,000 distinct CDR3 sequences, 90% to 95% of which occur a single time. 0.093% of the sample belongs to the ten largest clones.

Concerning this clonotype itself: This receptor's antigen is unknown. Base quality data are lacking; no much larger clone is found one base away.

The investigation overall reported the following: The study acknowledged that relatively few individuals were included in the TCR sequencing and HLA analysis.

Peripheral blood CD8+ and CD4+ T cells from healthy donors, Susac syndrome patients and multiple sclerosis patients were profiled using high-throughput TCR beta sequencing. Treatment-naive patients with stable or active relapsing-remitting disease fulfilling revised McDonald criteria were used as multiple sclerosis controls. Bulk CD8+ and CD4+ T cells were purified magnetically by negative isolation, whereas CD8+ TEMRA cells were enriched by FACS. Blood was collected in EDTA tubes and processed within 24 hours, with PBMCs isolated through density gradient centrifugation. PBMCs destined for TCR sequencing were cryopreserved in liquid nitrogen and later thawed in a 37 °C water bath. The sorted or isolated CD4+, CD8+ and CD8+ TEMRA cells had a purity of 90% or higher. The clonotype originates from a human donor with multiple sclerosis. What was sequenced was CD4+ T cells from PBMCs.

Read as DNA, the sequence is TGTGCCTGGACAGGGGGCTCTGGGGCCAACGTCCTGACTTTC. It translates as CAWTGGSGANVLTF. The chain employs TRBV30 and TRBJ2-6; 7 nucleotides in the junction match TRBD1. The germline V gene encodes CDR1 GTSNPN and CDR2 SVGIG (reference sequence). The CDR3 has 14 amino acids, counting the end cysteine and phenylalanine. This entry keeps only the CDR3 DNA: 42 bases, framed from base 1. For this chain, trimming is 4 bases at the V end and 0 bases at the J end, and the number of junction bases without a gene match is 0.